The T cell receptor (beta chain) described here comes from a study of regulatory T cells in long-lasting Graves disease. From germline, CDR1 is MGHDK and CDR2 SYGVNS. V was trimmed by 3 bases and J by 1 base, leaving 10 bases between them. The CDR3 sequence is 14 residues long. Time point here: persistent/refractory GD, antithyroid drugs over 5 years with positive TRAb. RNA extracted from PBMCs served as the sequencing template. In this sample, this clonotype turned up a few times. With iRepertoire HTBI primers and Arm-PCR of CDR3 regions, TCR beta libraries were built. MiXCR, run by TCRdb on the multiplex PCR reads, gives a single entry per CDR3 protein. Among 350,000 to 450,000 distinct CDR3 sequences listed, approximately 25% were seen once.

The rearrangement joins TRBV25-1 to TRBJ2-7, with D hard to call. Sequencing used peripheral blood mononuclear cells (PBMCs), obtained when the disease was refractory, from a patient treated with antithyroid drugs. This clonotype was sampled from a woman aged 40-49 years with Graves disease. This CDR3 is CASSESGASYEQYF. In DNA form, the CDR3 reads TGTGCCAGCAGTGAGTCAGGAGCATCCTACGAGCAGTACTTC.